These 28 T cell receptor beta chains share one sample of origin, sequenced in a study of T cell responses to AZD1222 COVID-19 vaccine. The protocol was immunoSEQ multiplex PCR, while the TCRdb copy is restricted to in-frame clones and leaves out a portion. The repertoire has roughly 120,000 clones, about 88% of them found once; the top ten carry more than 15%. This sample comprised peripheral blood, obtained on day 0 of AZD1222 vaccination. These receptors came from an adult in good health.

This chain joins TRBV9 and TRBJ2-1, with 7 bases lining up with TRBD2. The V and J ends lost 4 bases and 6 bases, in that order; junction bases with no gene match: 10. This CDR3 contains 15 residues. CDR1 and CDR2 from the germline V gene are SGDLS and YYNGEE. The CDR3, as DNA: TGTGCCAGCAGCCCCCGGGGGGACCTTTTCAATGAGCAGTTCTTC. Translating gives CASSPRGDLFNEQFF.

In its sample, this clone was seen once. The chain links TRBV30 to TRBJ2-2; no definite D call. Germline lookup yields CDR1 GTSNPN and CDR2 SVGIG (reference sequence). The CDR3 loop spans 13 amino acids. V was shortened by 4 bases and J by 1 base, with 7 bases between the two germline ends. Written as DNA, the CDR3 is TGTGCCTGGAAGGAGAGGAACACCGGGGAGCTGTTTTTT. Protein: CAWKERNTGELFF.

This clone was picked up one time. The chain combines TRBV28 with TRBJ1-4; a weak D match, TRBD1 (5 bases). Trimming shortened V by 4 bases and J by 8 bases, and 11 bases separated the two germline ends. The germline CDR1 and CDR2 sequences are MDHEN and SYDVKM. This CDR3 has 13 amino acids. The CDR3 nucleotides read TGTGCCAGCAGTTCCGGGGGAGGGGAAAAACTGTTTTTT. Protein product: CASSSGGGEKLFF.

This chain links TRBV30 with TRBJ1-2; 8 bases align to TRBD1. From germline, CDR1 is GTSNPN and CDR2 SVGIG (reference sequence). This CDR3 spans 12 amino acids. J was trimmed by 6 bases and V by 8 bases; bases with no gene match: 8. CDR3 loop: CAAEGQVDGYTF. The DNA of the CDR3 is TGTGCCGCAGAGGGACAGGTGGATGGCTACACCTTC.

This clone appeared once. This chain connects TRBV7-2 to TRBJ2-2; TRBD1 agrees at 9 bases. CDR3 length equals 15 residues. The V gene's germline CDR1 is SGHTA and CDR2 FQGNSA. V lost 2 bases, J lost 14 bases, and 12 bases stayed unmatched. The CDR3 region is CASSLSSGGTGTLFF. In DNA form, the CDR3 reads TGTGCCAGCAGCTTAAGTTCTGGCGGGACAGGGACACTGTTTTTT.

The rearrangement uses TRBV12-3 or TRBV12-4 and TRBJ2-1; 9 bases map to TRBD1. The CDR3 totals 13 residues. After removal of 6 bases from V and 6 bases from J, the junction contained 3 bases not matched to a gene. CDR3 DNA sequence: TGTGCCAGCAGGCAGGACAGGGGCAATGAGCAGTTCTTC. It codes for CASRQDRGNEQFF.

V gene TRBV7-6 combines with J gene TRBJ2-5, with 10 bases identical to TRBD2. V lost 4 bases and J lost 5; bases outside the gene matches: 10. This CDR3 is built from 16 residues. Germline assignment: CDR1 SGHVS and CDR2 FNYEAQ. The CDR3, as DNA: TGTGCCAGCAGCTCCAAGGCTAGCGGGAGAGGGGAGACCCAGTACTTC. This translates into CASSSKASGRGETQYF.

The CDR3 spells CASSSWGSTDTQYF. The CDR3, as DNA: TGTGCCAGCAGCTCATGGGGCAGCACAGATACGCAGTATTTT. The J gene is TRBJ2-3, the V gene TRBV11-2, with a weak D call TRBD1 (5 bases). The CDR3 loop spans 14 amino acids. V lost 4 bases to trimming and J lost 0 bases, with 8 bases between them. CDR1 and CDR2 (germline): SGHAT, FQNNGV.

This clone was picked up one time. The J gene is TRBJ2-3, the V gene TRBV11-3, with 7 bases aligning to TRBD2. CDR1 is SGHNT, CDR2 YENEEA, per germline. This CDR3 has 14 amino acids. With 4 bases clipped from V and 4 bases from J, the junction kept 5 bases outside the gene matches. The CDR3 here is CASSYWGGADTQYF. The DNA of the CDR3 is TGTGCCAGCAGCTATTGGGGGGGAGCAGATACGCAGTATTTT.

V gene TRBV30 combines with J gene TRBJ2-7, with 8 positions matching TRBD2. This CDR3 comprises 16 residues. Per the germline V gene, CDR1 is GTSNPN and CDR2 is SVGIG (reference sequence). V shed 2 bases, J shed 5 bases, and the junction held 14 bases outside the gene matches. The CDR3 loop is CAWSPIGTSLIHEQYF. DNA of the CDR3: TGTGCCTGGAGTCCCATAGGGACTAGTCTTATCCACGAGCAGTACTTC. Full variable domain (remainder filled in from reference TRBV30 and TRBJ2-7): SQTIHQWPATLVQPVGSPLSLECTVEGTSNPNLYWYRQAAGRGLQLLFYSVGIGQISSEVPQNLSASRPQDRQFILSSKKLLLSDSGFYLCAWSPIGTSLIHEQYFGPGTRLTVT.

The J gene is TRBJ2-7, the V gene TRBV5-8, with 8 bases matching TRBD1. CDR3 size: 15 residues. Germline V gene lookup returns CDR1 SGHTS and CDR2 YDEGEE. V was pared by 4 bases and J by 6 bases, with 12 bases of the junction left unmatched. The CDR3, as DNA: TGTGCCAGCAGCGACGCTCTGACAGGGGAAGGCGAGCAGTACGTC. This codes for CASSDALTGEGEQYV.

The rearrangement links TRBV19 to TRBJ1-3; D gene ambiguous. Germline CDR1 reads LNHDA; CDR2 reads SQIVND (reference sequence). The CDR3 loop spans 16 amino acids. V lost 5 bases, J lost 1 base, and 15 bases lay in between. This CDR3 is CASSGRRTPSGNTIYF. Here the CDR3 DNA reads TGTGCCAGTAGTGGACGACGTACACCGTCTGGAAACACCATATATTTT.

V usage is TRBV7-8 and J usage is TRBJ2-7, with D unclear. Germline V gene lookup returns CDR1 SGHVS and CDR2 FQNEAQ. The CDR3 totals 13 residues. The V end was cut by 0 bases, the J end by 2 bases, with 5 bases between. The CDR3 DNA is TGTGCCAGCAGCTTAGCGGAAACCTACGAGCAGTACTTC. Translating gives CASSLAETYEQYF.

This clone has only a few counts. The rearrangement links TRBV7-8 to TRBJ2-5; no firm D call. Trimming pared 5 bases from V and 2 bases from J, leaving 12 bases between. Germline CDR1 and CDR2: SGHVS and FQNEAQ. There are 14 residues in the CDR3. CDR3 amino acids: CASSGEAEQETQYF. As DNA, the CDR3 is TGTGCCAGCAGCGGGGAAGCCGAACAAGAGACCCAGTACTTC.

The chain joins TRBV7-2 to TRBJ2-1; 7 nucleotides align to TRBD2. Trimming removed 5 bases from V and 0 bases from J; junction bases left unmatched: 10. The CDR3 extends over 17 amino acids. Germline assignment: CDR1 SGHTA and CDR2 FQGNSA. The CDR3 DNA reads TGTGCCAGCAGCCAAGAAAGCGGGGTCAGCTCCTACAATGAGCAGTTCTTC. Its translation: CASSQESGVSSYNEQFF.

The chain has TRBV5-6 and TRBJ1-5; D is unresolved. Trimming removed 1 base at V and 3 bases at J, with 14 bases between. The germline CDR1 and CDR2 sequences are SGHDT and YYEEEE. CDR3 length: 16 amino acids. The CDR3 coding sequence is TGTGCCAGCAGCTTGATGAGCGGCAGATTCAATCAGCCCCAGCATTTT. It is translated as CASSLMSGRFNQPQHF.

The chain links TRBV24-1 to TRBJ2-1; 13 bases match TRBD2. The CDR3 loop spans 15 amino acids. Germline V gives CDR1 KGHDR, CDR2 SFDVKD. V shed 5 bases, J shed 8 bases, and the junction held 5 bases outside the gene matches. The CDR3 reads CATSVRTSGRYEQFF. CDR3 nucleotide sequence: TGTGCCACCAGTGTCAGGACTAGCGGGAGATATGAGCAGTTCTTC.

The sample holds one count of this clone. The chain carries TRBV7-9 and TRBJ2-5, with D possibly TRBD2 on 6 matching bases. Germline V gives CDR1 SEHNR, CDR2 FQNEAQ (reference sequence). This CDR3 is 17 amino acids long. The V and J ends lost 4 bases and 2 bases respectively, with 20 bases between them. CDR3: CASSSPSGTGTQETQYF. The DNA for the CDR3 is TGTGCCAGCAGCTCCCCCTCCGGGACTGGTACACAAGAGACCCAGTACTTC.

J is TRBJ2-1 and V is TRBV24-1, with a possible D match to TRBD1 (6 bases). Trimming pared 3 bases from V and 5 bases from J, leaving 13 bases between. CDR1 and CDR2 from the germline V gene are KGHDR and SFDVKD. This CDR3 is 15 amino acids long. Here the CDR3 DNA reads TGTGCCACCAGTGATCCCGGACAGCTAAACAATGAGCAGTTCTTC. This translates into CATSDPGQLNNEQFF.

This chain uses TRBV5-1 with TRBJ1-2; D is unclear. Trimming removed 5 bases from V and 2 bases from J, with 7 bases in between. The length of the CDR3 is 12 residues. Germline CDR1 and CDR2: SGHRS and YFSETQ. CDR3 sequence reads: CASSLQNYGYTF. CDR3 DNA sequence: TGCGCCAGCAGTCTTCAGAACTATGGCTACACCTTC.

DNA for the CDR3: TGTGCCAGCAGTGAGGGAAGGGGCGCGGATGAGCAGTTCTTC. As protein: CASSEGRGADEQFF. The V gene is TRBV6-1, the J gene TRBJ2-1; weak D call: TRBD1 (5 bases). Germline values: CDR1 MNHNS, CDR2 SASEGT. CDR3 size: 14 residues. The V and J ends lost 3 bases and 8 bases respectively, with 14 bases between them.

The V and J genes are TRBV6-1 and TRBJ2-1, with D possibly being TRBD1 (6 bases). The CDR3 consists of 15 residues. Germline V gene lookup returns CDR1 MNHNS and CDR2 SASEGT. Trimming took 5 bases from V and 1 from J, leaving 12 bases between them. CDR3: CASSSDRTSYNEQFF. In nucleotides, the CDR3 is TGTGCCAGCAGTTCGGACAGAACATCCTACAATGAGCAGTTCTTC.

The V and J genes are TRBV3-1 (or the pseudogene TRBV3-2) and TRBJ1-5; D is unclear. Between the trimmed V and J ends, which lost 0 bases and 7 bases, there was a span of 7 bases. Looked up from germline, CDR1 is LGHDT and CDR2 is YNNKEL (reference sequence). The CDR3 length is 13 residues. DNA for the CDR3: TGTGCCAGCAGCCAAGAGTCTACGCAGCCCCAGCATTTT. It is translated as CASSQESTQPQHF.

With regard to this clone: Other DNA variants within this sample encode the same CDR3. This rearrangement joins TRBV6-2 or TRBV6-3 to TRBJ1-5; no clear D gene. CDR3 length equals 11 residues. CDR1 and CDR2 (germline): MNHEY, SVGEGT. The V and J ends lost 4 bases and 7 bases respectively, with 5 bases between them. CDR3 nucleotides: TGTGCCAGCAGTTCAGGACAGCCCCAGCATTTT. It specifies CASSSGQPQHF.

For the CDR3, the DNA is TGTGCCAGCAGTGGATTCAGGGGGCGCGAGGAAGCTTTCTTT. Translation: CASSGFRGREEAFF. The chain links TRBV2 to TRBJ1-1, with 8 bases matching TRBD1. CDR3 length equals 14 residues. J was trimmed by 8 bases and V by 4 bases; bases with no gene match: 9. The germline gives CDR1 SNHLY, CDR2 FYNNEI.

V gene TRBV7-8 combines with J gene TRBJ1-1; D is unclear. V was clipped by 1 base and J by 7 bases, with 4 bases between them. CDR1 SGHVS and CDR2 FQNEAQ come from the germline V gene. This CDR3 has 11 amino acids. The DNA of the CDR3 is TGTGCCAGCAGCTTAGGGGTTGAAGCTTTCTTT. Translation gives CASSLGVEAFF.

The chain joins TRBV24-1 to TRBJ2-3; D is unclear. Germline loops: CDR1 KGHDR, CDR2 SFDVKD. Trimming cost V 5 bases and J 6 bases, with 5 bases left between them. This CDR3 spans 11 amino acids. The CDR3 nucleotides read TGTGCCACCAGTGGCCTCGATACGCAGTATTTT. Its translation is CATSGLDTQYF.

The chain has TRBV2 and TRBJ2-7, with 9 bases lining up with TRBD1. The germline gives CDR1 SNHLY, CDR2 FYNNEI. V lost 2 bases and J lost 4; bases outside the gene matches: 6. The CDR3 spans 15 residues. Written as DNA, the CDR3 is TGTGCCAGCAGTGAATCCGGACAGGGGCCGTACGAGCAGTACTTC. This sequence encodes CASSESGQGPYEQYF.